This record covers a single T cell receptor (beta chain). The V end lost 4 bases, the J end lost 0 bases, and 10 bases lay between the germline ends. This CDR3 region has 16 residues. Germline V gene lookup returns CDR1 LGHNA and CDR2 YNFKEQ. This specimen comes from a study of cytomegalovirus exposure and HLA in healthy donors. The PCR contained 60 Vbeta and 13 Jbeta primers. Original methodology: Around 83 million unique TCR beta chains, roughly 10 million shared, were counted in a later analysis. Using immunoSEQ multiplex PCR, the repertoire was profiled, and TCRdb retains in-frame clones only, with some absent. V and J calls and clone size are copied from that table; D and trimming were computed from the DNA. This sample has under 200,000 clones, with approximately 85% found just once.

Sequenced material: PBMCs. This TCR was sampled from a girl aged 2 to 10 in good health and CMV-seropositive. V gene TRBV4-2 combines with J gene TRBJ1-6; D remains ambiguous. The CDR3: CASSPARSSYNSPLHF. CDR3 DNA sequence: TGTGCCAGCAGCCCTGCGAGGAGCTCCTATAATTCACCCCTCCACTTT.